This T cell receptor (beta chain) was documented in a study of cytomegalovirus exposure and HLA in healthy donors. Points from the study as a whole: Across HLA loci, a later analysis found differing TCR association rates, with DRB1 most and HLA-C fewest. There were some V segments, including TRBV6-2 and TRBV6-3, excluded as indistinguishable. Presence/absence analyses took donor sequencing depth as roughly uniform.

This clone has only a few counts. Its target is unknown. The V segment lost 3 bases and the J segment 2 bases; nucleotides outside the gene matches: 1. This CDR3 region has 13 residues. CDR1 GTSNPN and CDR2 SVGIG come from the germline V gene (reference sequence). It was with 60 Vbeta and 13 Jbeta primers that the PCR ran. Under the authors' procedure: There were around 77 million unique TCR beta chains by a later count, and about 12 million of them were shared. Repertoires were generated with immunoSEQ multiplex PCR, while TCRdb's copy carries only in-frame clones and drops some. V and J calls and clone size are copied from that table; D and trimming were computed from the DNA. The sample has 100,000 to 150,000 clones, over 65% seen once.

Sequenced material: PBMCs. The source is a man aged 18 to 35 in good health and CMV-seropositive. This chain uses TRBV30 with TRBJ1-2; TRBD1 agrees at 9 bases. Here the CDR3 DNA reads TGTGCCTGGAGGACAGGGGGAAACTATGGCTACACCTTC. It yields the protein CAWRTGGNYGYTF.